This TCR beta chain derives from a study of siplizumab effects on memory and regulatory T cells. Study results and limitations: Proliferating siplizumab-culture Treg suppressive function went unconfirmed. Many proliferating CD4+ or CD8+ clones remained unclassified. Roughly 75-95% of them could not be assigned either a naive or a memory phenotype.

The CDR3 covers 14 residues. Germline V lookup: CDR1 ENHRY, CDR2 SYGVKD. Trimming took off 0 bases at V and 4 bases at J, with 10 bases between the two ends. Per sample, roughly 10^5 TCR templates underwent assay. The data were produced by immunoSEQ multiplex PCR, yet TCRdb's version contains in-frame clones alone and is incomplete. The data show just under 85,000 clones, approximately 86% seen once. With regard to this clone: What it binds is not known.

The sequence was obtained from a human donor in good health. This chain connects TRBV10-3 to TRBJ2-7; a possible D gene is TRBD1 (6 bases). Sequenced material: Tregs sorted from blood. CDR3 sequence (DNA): TGTGCCATCAGTGAGTCGGACAGACCGTACGAGCAGTACTTC. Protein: CAISESDRPYEQYF.